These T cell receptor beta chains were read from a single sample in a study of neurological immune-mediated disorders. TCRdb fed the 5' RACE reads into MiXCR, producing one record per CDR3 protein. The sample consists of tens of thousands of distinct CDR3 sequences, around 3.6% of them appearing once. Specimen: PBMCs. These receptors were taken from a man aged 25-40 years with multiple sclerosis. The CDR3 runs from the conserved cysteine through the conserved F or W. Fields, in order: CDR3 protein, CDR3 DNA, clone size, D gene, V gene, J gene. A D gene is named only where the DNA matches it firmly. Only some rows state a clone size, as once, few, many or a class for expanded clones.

CSAHRDRRTEAFF	TGCAGTGCTCACAGGGATCGGCGGACTGAAGCTTTCTTT	many	NA	TRBV20-1	TRBJ1-1
CASSVDSFPGDTEAFF	TGTGCCAGCAGCGTAGACAGCTTTCCTGGGGACACTGAAGCTTTCTTT	many	NA	TRBV7-9	TRBJ1-1
CASNLGAEAFF	TGCGCCAGCAACCTAGGGGCTGAAGCTTTCTTT	many	NA	TRBV10-2	TRBJ1-1
CASSELGTGDYGYTF	TGCGCCAGCAGCGAATTGGGTACGGGCGACTATGGCTACACCTTC	medium-sized	NA	TRBV5-1	TRBJ1-2
CASSLSGGGIWDTQYF	TGTGCCAGCAGTTTATCGGGCGGGGGGATCTGGGATACGCAGTATTTT	many	TRBD2	TRBV12-3/TRBV12-4	TRBJ2-3
CASSLAGGTEAFF	TGTGCCAGCAGTTTGGCCGGGGGCACTGAAGCTTTCTTT	many	NA	TRBV25-1	TRBJ1-1
CAISRDREDYGYTF	TGTGCCATCAGTCGGGACAGGGAGGACTATGGCTACACCTTC	NA	TRBD1	TRBV10-3	TRBJ1-2
CSASTGDSEAFF	TGCAGTGCATCTACAGGGGATTCTGAAGCTTTCTTT	many	TRBD1	TRBV20-1	TRBJ1-1
CASSLASGKNEQYF	TGTGCCAGCAGCTTAGCTAGCGGGAAAAACGAGCAGTACTTC	many	TRBD2	TRBV7-9	TRBJ2-7
CASSATGGNSPLNF	TGTGCCAGCAGTGCGACAGGAGGGAATTCACCCCTCAACTTT	NA	NA	TRBV25-1	TRBJ1-6
CASSGTSGGILAKNIQYF	TGCGCCAGCAGCGGAACTAGCGGGGGGATTTTAGCCAAAAACATTCAGTACTTC	many	TRBD2	TRBV5-1	TRBJ2-4
CAWSVQGSEQFF	TGTGCCTGGAGTGTCCAGGGCAGTGAGCAGTTCTTC	many	NA	TRBV30	TRBJ2-1
CASRLTTNYGYTF	TGCGCCAGCAGGTTAACGACTAACTATGGCTACACCTTC	many	NA	TRBV5-1	TRBJ1-2
CASSVGTGYGYTF	TGTGCCAGCAGCGTGGGGACGGGCTATGGCTACACCTTC	many	NA	TRBV9	TRBJ1-2
CASSFNSESTEAFF	TGTGCCAGCAGCTTTAATTCGGAGTCAACTGAAGCTTTCTTT	many	NA	TRBV7-9	TRBJ1-1
CASSLGGLNQPQNF	TGTGCCAGCAGCTTGGGGGGGCTCAATCAGCCCCAGAATTTT	many	NA	TRBV5-6	TRBJ1-5
CASSPGQGIGYTEAFF	TGTGCCAGCAGCCCGGGACAGGGTATTGGGTACACTGAAGCTTTCTTT	many	TRBD1	TRBV7-2	TRBJ1-1
CATSRDKGRFTQYF	TGTGCCACCAGCAGAGATAAAGGACGGTTTACGCAGTATTTT	many	NA	TRBV15	TRBJ2-3
CASSLESGRVNTEAFF	TGTGCCAGCAGCTTAGAATCGGGCAGGGTGAACACTGAAGCTTTCTTT	many	NA	TRBV11-2	TRBJ1-1
CASSFRSANTEAFF	TGTGCCAGCAGCTTCAGGTCAGCGAACACTGAAGCTTTCTTT	many	NA	TRBV7-2	TRBJ1-1
CASSLSGGGENYGYTF	TGTGCCAGCAGCTTGTCTGGGGGCGGTGAGAACTATGGCTACACCTTC	many	NA	TRBV5-6	TRBJ1-2
CASSYGLQETQYF	TGTGCCAGCAGTTACGGTCTCCAAGAGACCCAGTACTTC	many	NA	TRBV6-5	TRBJ2-5
CSARGTLAESYNEQFF	TGCAGTGCTAGGGGGACTCTAGCGGAGTCCTACAATGAGCAGTTCTTC	many	TRBD2	TRBV20-1	TRBJ2-1
CAIRGTGNSNQPQHF	TGTGCCATCAGGGGGACAGGGAATAGCAATCAGCCCCAGCATTTT	many	TRBD1	TRBV10-3	TRBJ1-5
CSATIQNGYTF	TGCAGTGCAACCATCCAGAATGGCTACACCTTC	many	NA	TRBV20-1	TRBJ1-2
CASSLPQETQYF	TGTGCCAGCAGCTTACCGCAAGAGACCCAGTACTTC	NA	NA	TRBV7-6	TRBJ2-5
CASSLTATTNEKLFF	TGTGCCAGCAGCTTAACCGCTACAACTAATGAAAAACTGTTTTTT	many	NA	TRBV7-9	TRBJ1-4
CASSALTGGSNTEAFF	TGTGCCAGCAGCGCACTAACAGGGGGCAGTAACACTGAAGCTTTCTTT	many	TRBD1	TRBV9	TRBJ1-1
CAWRGTATYEQYF	TGTGCCTGGAGAGGGACAGCTACCTACGAGCAGTACTTC	many	TRBD1	TRBV30	TRBJ2-7
CASSQQGAAGELFF	TGTGCCAGCAGTCAACAGGGGGCTGCCGGGGAGCTGTTTTTT	many	TRBD1	TRBV6-7	TRBJ2-2
CSAREGDEGNQPQHF	TGCAGTGCTAGAGAAGGGGATGAGGGCAATCAGCCCCAGCATTTT	many	NA	TRBV20-1	TRBJ1-5
CASSLSQLNEKLFF	TGTGCCAGCAGCTTAAGTCAGCTTAATGAAAAACTGTTTTTT	many	NA	TRBV7-2	TRBJ1-4
CASSTGPPYNEQFF	TGTGCCAGCAGCACCGGGCCTCCCTACAATGAGCAGTTCTTC	many	NA	TRBV7-9	TRBJ2-1
CASRRQGKTNYGYTF	TGTGCCAGCAGAAGGCAGGGGAAAACTAACTATGGCTACACCTTC	many	NA	TRBV6-6	TRBJ1-2
CSVEDNLGTLWVETQYF	TGCAGCGTTGAAGATAACCTCGGGACCCTTTGGGTAGAGACCCAGTACTTC	many	NA	TRBV29-1	TRBJ2-5
CASSLDGAWSDTQYF	TGTGCCAGCAGTTTAGATGGAGCGTGGTCAGATACGCAGTATTTT	many	NA	TRBV27	TRBJ2-3
CASSPRGTVTTDTQYF	TGTGCCAGCAGCCCCCGAGGGACGGTCACGACAGATACGCAGTATTTT	many	NA	TRBV7-2	TRBJ2-3
CASEPQGLNTEAFF	TGTGCCAGCGAACCACAGGGTCTGAACACTGAAGCTTTCTTT	many	NA	TRBV2	TRBJ1-1
CASSLTRGENSPLHF	TGTGCCAGCAGCTTGACGCGAGGGGAGAATTCACCCCTCCACTTT	many	NA	TRBV5-5	TRBJ1-6
CSASRGDQPQNF	TGCAGTGCTAGCAGGGGCGATCAGCCCCAGAATTTT	few	NA	TRBV20-1	TRBJ1-5
CASSLARQNTGELFF	TGCGCCAGCAGCTTGGCTCGCCAGAACACCGGGGAGCTGTTTTTT	few	NA	TRBV5-1	TRBJ2-2
CASSQAGPGGEQYF	TGTGCCAGCAGCCAGGCAGGACCCGGGGGCGAGCAGTACTTC	many	NA	TRBV7-3	TRBJ2-7
CASSPQTTAGEKLFF	TGTGCCAGCAGCCCTCAGACCACGGCGGGAGAAAAACTGTTTTTT	many	NA	TRBV3-1	TRBJ1-4
CASRASGRSGELFF	TGTGCCAGCAGGGCTAGCGGGAGGTCCGGGGAGCTGTTTTTT	many	TRBD2	TRBV2	TRBJ2-2